Given below is one TCR beta chain in context. What it binds is not known. Treatment denoted: roughly ten-day PBMC culture with coronavirus spike peptide pools or control peptides (ViraFEST assay). Investigators obtained the unexposed donor's CD4+ T cells before the COVID-19 pandemic (2011-2018). Following culture for around 10 days, CD4+ T cells were isolated by negative selection. This specimen comes from a study of vaccination and CD4 T cells after COVID-19. On the study more broadly: The stimulating agents, overlapping spike peptides, came from SARS-CoV-2, HCoV-NL63, HCoV-OC43 and HCoV-229E. Notes on the study in general: A relatively small number of convalescent patients were studied, and no early post-infection timepoints were included. Convalescent patients displayed spike mono-reactivity in 304 of 307 vaccine-specific clones.

Sequencing of cultured CD4+ T cell DNA used the Oncomine TCR Beta short-read assay. The source of extracted genomic DNA was cultured CD4+ T cells. TCRdb re-derived calls from the PCR reads in MiXCR, one entry per CDR3 protein. The data hold roughly 9,100 distinct CDR3 sequences, with about 44% observed a single time. The specimen was CD4+ T cells from blood, cultured in vitro. This receptor was taken from a human donor in good health.

CDR3 in DNA: TGTGCCAGCAGCTGGGGACAGGACACAGATACGCAGTATTTT. Residues: CASSWGQDTDTQYF. This chain links TRBV5-6 with TRBJ2-3; TRBD1 agrees at 8 bases. Germline CDR1 is SGHDT and CDR2 is YYEEEE. V gave up 3 bases and J gave up 2 bases; unmatched junction bases: 2. This CDR3 is 14 amino acids long.